What follows describes a single T cell receptor (beta chain). In the authors' workflow: Researchers report that nucleated cell counts were estimated from reference gene primer amplification. The repertoire was sequenced with immunoSEQ multiplex PCR; TCRdb's copy has only in-frame clones and lacks some. D and trimming were read from the DNA, whereas the V and J calls and clone size are those reported in that table. The sample includes 200,000 to 250,000 clones, around 90% of them seen just once. V lost 3 bases and J 7 bases, leaving 19 bases between the germline ends. This CDR3 region has 16 residues. The germline gives CDR1 LGHDT, CDR2 YNNKEL (reference sequence). This sample is drawn from a study of blood T cell repertoires in COVID-19. About the research overall: The analysed material was cDNA or gDNA that came from T cells, B-cell-depleted T cells, or PBMCs.

Seattle researchers signed up patients amid active infection and tracked them longitudinally. The specimen sequenced was peripheral blood. The chain couples TRBV3-1 (or the pseudogene TRBV3-2) to TRBJ2-1, with a weak D call TRBD2 (7 bases). The sequence derives from a man in his fifties or sixties with COVID-19, enrolled during active disease. CDR3 loop: CASSHVGGGGSNEQFF. CDR3 nucleotides: TGTGCCAGCAGCCATGTAGGGGGGGGTGGTTCGAATGAGCAGTTCTTC.